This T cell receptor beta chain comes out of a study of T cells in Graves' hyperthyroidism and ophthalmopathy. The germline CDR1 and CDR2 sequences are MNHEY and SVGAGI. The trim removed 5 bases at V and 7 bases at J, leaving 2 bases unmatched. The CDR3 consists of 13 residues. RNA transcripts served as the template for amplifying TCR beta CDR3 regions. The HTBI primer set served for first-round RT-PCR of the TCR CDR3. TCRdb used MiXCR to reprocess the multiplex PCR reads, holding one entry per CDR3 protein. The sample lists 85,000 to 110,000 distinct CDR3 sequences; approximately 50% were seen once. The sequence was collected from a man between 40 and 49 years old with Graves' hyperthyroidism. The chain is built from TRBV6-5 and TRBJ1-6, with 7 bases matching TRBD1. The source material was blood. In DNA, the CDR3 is TGTGCCAGCAGTACGACAGGGAATTCACCCCTCCACTTT. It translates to CASSTTGNSPLHF.